A single sample gave rise to the 15 T cell receptor beta chains below, sequenced in a study of blood T cells in healthy people across ages. A second PCR of about 6 to 12 cycles used a sample-barcoded 5' primer and a J-beta primer mix. MiXCR was run by TCRdb on the 5' RACE reads, yielding one entry per CDR3 protein. The sample records around 690,000 distinct CDR3 sequences, 58% being singletons. The sequenced material came from blood. The receptors shown here come from a man between 60 and 75 years old in good health.

The sample holds a few counts of this clonotype. The chain employs TRBV7-2 and TRBJ1-2; D not resolved. The length of the CDR3 is 12 residues. V was shortened by 3 bases and J by 8 bases, with 10 bases between the two germline ends. The germline V gene has CDR1 SGHTA and CDR2 FQGNSA. The CDR3 coding sequence is TGTGCCAGCAGCTTGGGTCGAGGAGGCTACACCTTC. Amino acids: CASSLGRGGYTF.

The chain employs TRBV6-2 or TRBV6-3 and TRBJ2-7, with D possibly TRBD2 on 7 matching bases. V was cut by 8 bases and J by 4 bases, with 12 bases left in between. The CDR3 has 12 residues. Germline V gene data show CDR1 as MNHEY and CDR2 as SVGEGT. CDR3 region: CASGRGLYEQYF. CDR3 sequence (DNA): TGTGCCAGCGGGAGGGGGTTATACGAGCAGTACTTC.

This clonotype was counted a single time. V usage is TRBV27 and J usage is TRBJ1-1; 10 nucleotides agree with TRBD1. Germline trimming cut 0 bases from V and 4 bases from J; bases unmatched to any gene: 14. In germline, CDR1 is MNHEY, CDR2 SMNVEV (reference sequence). This CDR3 region has 19 residues. CDR3 region: CASSLSARQGAYGSTEAFF. CDR3 bases: TGTGCCAGCAGTTTATCCGCCCGACAGGGGGCGTACGGGAGCACTGAAGCTTTCTTT.

The chain combines TRBV4-2 with TRBJ2-1, with 8 bases identical to TRBD2. The J segment lost 7 bases and the V segment lost 1 base, leaving 9 bases of the junction unmatched. The CDR3 is 16 amino acids. Germline CDR1 is LGHNA and CDR2 is YNFKEQ. The chain's CDR3 is CASSQAHSGGPNEQFF. The CDR3 DNA is TGTGCCAGCAGCCAAGCCCACTCGGGGGGGCCTAATGAGCAGTTCTTC.

This clonotype was counted many times. In nucleotides, the CDR3 is TGTGCCAGCAGTTCCGTAAGGGACTATGGCTACACCTTC. Translated, it gives CASSSVRDYGYTF. J is TRBJ1-2 and V is TRBV27; no reliable D call. V lost 4 bases and J 3 bases, leaving 9 bases between the germline ends. The CDR3 contains 13 residues. Germline CDR1 and CDR2: MNHEY and SMNVEV (reference sequence).

Here the CDR3 DNA reads TGCGCCAGCAACCCGCAGGGCCTAGGGGACACAGATACGCAGTATTTT. Translation: CASNPQGLGDTDTQYF. The J gene is TRBJ2-3, the V gene TRBV5-1; D may be TRBD1 (5 bases). Germline assignment: CDR1 SGHRS and CDR2 YFSETQ. V dropped 6 bases and J dropped 2 bases, with 19 bases sitting between them. This CDR3 has 16 residues.

There are a few counts of this clonotype. The chain employs TRBV20-1 and TRBJ1-4; 7 bases are shared with TRBD1. CDR3 length equals 13 residues. Germline V gives CDR1 DFQATT, CDR2 SNEGSKA (reference sequence). The junction had 7 bases not matched to a gene; V was cut back by 5 bases and J by 7 bases. CDR3 loop: CSAPRDRGEKLFF. In DNA form, the CDR3 reads TGCAGTGCTCCTCGGGACAGAGGTGAAAAACTGTTTTTT.

About this clonotype: At one end, the junction sequence differs from germline, possibly due to a read error. V is TRBV7-6 and J is TRBJ1-4; D is perhaps TRBD1 (5 bases). The CDR3 is 13 amino acids. Per the germline V gene, CDR1 is SGHVS and CDR2 is FNYEAQ. As DNA, the CDR3 is TGTGTCAGCAGCCGCAGGGTGGGGGAAAAACTGTTTTTT. This encodes CVSSRRVGEKLFF.

This clonotype was found many times. This chain joins TRBV6-5 and TRBJ2-3, with 8 bases aligning to TRBD2. There are 13 residues in the CDR3. V lost 10 bases to trimming and J lost 8 bases; unmatched junction nucleotides: 11. Per the germline V gene, CDR1 is MNHEY and CDR2 is SVGAGI. DNA of the CDR3: TGTGCCACCCAAACCGGCGGGGGGCGTACGCAGTATTTT. Protein sequence: CATQTGGGRTQYF.

The V and J genes are TRBV24-1 and TRBJ1-1, with D hard to call. V was trimmed by 3 bases and J by 8 bases, leaving 12 bases between them. Germline loops: CDR1 KGHDR, CDR2 SFDVKD. The CDR3 is made up of 13 amino acids. This CDR3 reads CATSDQSSREAFF. For the CDR3, the DNA is TGTGCCACCAGTGATCAAAGCTCCAGGGAAGCTTTCTTT.

This chain links TRBV11-2 with TRBJ2-5, with D hard to call. Germline V gene data show CDR1 as SGHAT and CDR2 as FQNNGV. CDR3 size: 13 residues. V was pared by 2 bases and J by 5 bases, with 9 bases between. CDR3 sequence (DNA): TGTGCCAGCAGCTTATACCTTGTGGAGACCCAGTACTTC. Its protein is CASSLYLVETQYF.

The chain has TRBV28 and TRBJ2-7; the D call may be TRBD1 or TRBD2 (5 bases each). This CDR3 has 12 amino acids. Germline V gene sequence: CDR1 MDHEN, CDR2 SYDVKM. The V end lost 8 bases, the J end lost 7 bases, and 15 bases lay between the germline ends. The CDR3 loop is CASDKTEGEQYF. In nucleotides, the CDR3 is TGTGCCAGCGATAAGACAGAGGGGGAGCAGTACTTC.

A few counts support this clonotype. The rearrangement uses TRBV7-7 and TRBJ2-5, with 7 bases lining up with TRBD1. This CDR3 region has 16 residues. The germline V gene encodes CDR1 SSHAT and CDR2 FNYEAQ (reference sequence). J gave up 3 bases and V 3 bases, and 10 bases lay outside the gene matches. The chain's CDR3 is CASSLDRTRSEETQYF. CDR3 bases: TGTGCCAGCAGCTTGGACAGGACTCGCTCGGAAGAGACCCAGTACTTC. The variable domain in full, with the rest retrieved from reference TRBV7-7 and TRBJ2-5, is GAGVSQSPRYKVTKRGQDVTLRCDPISSHATLYWYQQALGQGPEFLTYFNYEAQPDKSGLPSDRFSAERPEGSISTLTIQRTEQRDSAMYRCASSLDRTRSEETQYFGPGTRLLVL.

The rearrangement uses TRBV20-1 and TRBJ1-2; 8 bases align to TRBD1. CDR3 length equals 13 residues. V lost 6 bases, J lost 4 bases, and 7 bases stayed unmatched. Germline CDR1 and CDR2: DFQATT and SNEGSKA (reference sequence). CDR3 sequence reads: CSAAGTGRYGYTF. CDR3 nucleotide sequence: TGCAGTGCGGCTGGGACAGGCCGCTATGGCTACACCTTC.

This chain uses TRBV4-1 with TRBJ2-7; D assignment may be TRBD1 or TRBD2 (5 bases each). Germline assignment: CDR1 MGHRA and CDR2 YSYEKL. The CDR3 sequence is 16 residues long. V was pared by 0 bases and J by 4 bases, with 16 bases between. The CDR3 loop is CASSQDRGTLGYEQYF. Written as DNA, the CDR3 is TGCGCCAGCAGCCAAGATCGGGGCACTCTTGGTTACGAGCAGTACTTC.